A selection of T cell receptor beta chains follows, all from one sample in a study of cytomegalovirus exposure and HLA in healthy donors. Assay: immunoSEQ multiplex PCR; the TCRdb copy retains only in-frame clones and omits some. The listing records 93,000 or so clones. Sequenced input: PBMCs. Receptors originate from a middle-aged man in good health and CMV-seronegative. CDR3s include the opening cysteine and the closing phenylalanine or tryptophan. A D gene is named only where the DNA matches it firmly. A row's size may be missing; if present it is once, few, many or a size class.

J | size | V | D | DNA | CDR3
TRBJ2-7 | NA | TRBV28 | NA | TGTGCCAGCAGTTTATCCGGGAGCTTGAGCTCCTACGAGCAGTACTTC | CASSLSGSLSSYEQYF
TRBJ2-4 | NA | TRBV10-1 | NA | TGCGCCAGCAGTGACGCCAGCGCGGGAAACATTCAGTACTTC | CASSDASAGNIQYF
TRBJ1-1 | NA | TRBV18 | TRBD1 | TGTGCCAGCTCAGCGACAGGGGGCGCGAGTTTTGAGGTCTCTGAAGCTTTCTTT | CASSATGGASFEVSEAFF
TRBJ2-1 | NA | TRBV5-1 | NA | TGCGCCAGCAGCTTGGATGGGGGCACCTACAATGAGCAGTTCTTC | CASSLDGGTYNEQFF
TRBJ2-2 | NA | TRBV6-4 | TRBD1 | TGTGCCAGCAGTGACTGGTACAGGGGGCTCGGCGGGGAGCTGTTTTTT | CASSDWYRGLGGELFF
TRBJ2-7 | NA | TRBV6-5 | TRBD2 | TGTGCCAGCAAGAAAAGCGGGAGAGTCTACGAGCAGTACTTC | CASKKSGRVYEQYF
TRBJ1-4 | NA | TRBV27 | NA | TGTGCCAGCAGTAAAACAGATGCCAATGAAAAACTGTTTTTT | CASSKTDANEKLFF
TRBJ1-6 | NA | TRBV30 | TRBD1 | TGTGCCTGGAATGAATACAGGGGGCCGGATTCACCCCTCCACTTT | CAWNEYRGPDSPLHF
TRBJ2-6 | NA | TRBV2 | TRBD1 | TGTGCCAGCAGGGAGACAGGGCTCGACGTCCTGACTTTC | CASRETGLDVLTF
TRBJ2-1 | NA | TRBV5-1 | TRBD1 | TGCGCCAGCAGCTTGGTAAGGGACAGCTCCTACAATGAGCAGTTCTTC | CASSLVRDSSYNEQFF
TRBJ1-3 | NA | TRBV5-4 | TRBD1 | TGTGCCGGAAGACAGGGGGAGGCTGGAAACACCATATATTTT | CAGRQGEAGNTIYF
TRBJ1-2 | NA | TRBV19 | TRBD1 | TGTGCCAGTAGTATCTTATCGACAGGGGGCGACTATGGCTACACCTTC | CASSILSTGGDYGYTF
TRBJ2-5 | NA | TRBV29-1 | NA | TGCAGCGTTGAAGTCCCCGCGCAGACTAGGACCCAGTACTTC | CSVEVPAQTRTQYF
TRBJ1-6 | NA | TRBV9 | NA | TGTGCCAGCAGCGACACCCCGAGCGATTCACCCCTCCACTTT | CASSDTPSDSPLHF
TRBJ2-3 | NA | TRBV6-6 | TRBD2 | TGTGCCAGCAAAGTTAGCGGGGGAGCAGATACGCAGTATTTT | CASKVSGGADTQYF
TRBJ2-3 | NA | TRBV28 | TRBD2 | TGTGCCAGCACCATGACTAGCGTATCCACAGATACGCAGTATTTT | CASTMTSVSTDTQYF
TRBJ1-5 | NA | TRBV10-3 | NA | TGTGCCACGCAGAGTAGCCAGACCAGCAATCAGCCCCAGCATTTT | CATQSSQTSNQPQHF
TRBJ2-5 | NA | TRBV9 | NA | TGTGCCAGCAGCCCCCCCGGAGGGACCCAGTACTTC | CASSPPGGTQYF
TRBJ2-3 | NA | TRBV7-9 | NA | TGTGCCAGCAGCCTACCCTTGAGCACAGATACGCAGTATTTT | CASSLPLSTDTQYF
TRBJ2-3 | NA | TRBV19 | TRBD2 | TGTGCCAGTAGTGACCCTGGACTAGCGGGTCTCCGAGATACGCAGTATTTT | CASSDPGLAGLRDTQYF
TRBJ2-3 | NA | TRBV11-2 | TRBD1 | TGTGCCAGCAGCTTAGGCCACAGGGGATCTAGCACAGATACGCAGTATTTT | CASSLGHRGSSTDTQYF
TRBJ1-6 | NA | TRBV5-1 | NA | TGCGCCAGCAGCATAGGACAGACCTTAGGTTCACCCCTCCACTTT | CASSIGQTLGSPLHF
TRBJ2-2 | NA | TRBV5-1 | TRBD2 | TGCGCCAGCAGTCTGCTAGCGGGGGGGGCCGGGGAGCTGTTTTTT | CASSLLAGGAGELFF
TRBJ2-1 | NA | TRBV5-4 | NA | TGTGCCAGCAGCTTCGACAATGAGCAGTTCTTC | CASSFDNEQFF
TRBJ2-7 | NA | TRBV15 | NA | TGTGCCACCAGCAGAGATAGCAGCTACGAGCAGTACTTC | CATSRDSSYEQYF
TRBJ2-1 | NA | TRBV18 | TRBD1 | TGTGCCAGCTCACCACCTGGACAGGCTGGTCATGAGCAGTTCTTC | CASSPPGQAGHEQFF
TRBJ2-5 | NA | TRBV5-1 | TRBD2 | TGCGCCAGCAGCTTGGCTACTAGCGTCCAAGAGACCCAGTACTTC | CASSLATSVQETQYF
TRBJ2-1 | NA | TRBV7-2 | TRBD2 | TGTGCCAGCAGCTCTCAGACTAGCGGGACGGGTGAGCAGTTCTTC | CASSSQTSGTGEQFF
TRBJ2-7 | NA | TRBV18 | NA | TGTGCCAGCTCTGAAGTGGGGGGACAGAAGAGCTACGAGCAGTACTTC | CASSEVGGQKSYEQYF
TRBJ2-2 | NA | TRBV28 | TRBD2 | TGTGCCAGCGGAGCGGGAGCGAACACCGGGGAGCTGTTTTTT | CASGAGANTGELFF
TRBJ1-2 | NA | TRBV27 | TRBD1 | TGTGCCAGCAGCCCACAGGGGATTAACTATGGCTACACCTTC | CASSPQGINYGYTF
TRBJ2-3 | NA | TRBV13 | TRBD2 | TGTGCCAGCAGCGGACAGAGCGGGAGGGCCCCAGATACGCAGTATTTT | CASSGQSGRAPDTQYF
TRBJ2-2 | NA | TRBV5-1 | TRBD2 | TGCGCCAGCAGCTTGGCCCTAGCGGGAGGGGACGGGGAGCTGTTTTTT | CASSLALAGGDGELFF
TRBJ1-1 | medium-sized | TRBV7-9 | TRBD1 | TGTGCCAGCAGGGCGGGACAGACGCTCACTGAAGCTTTCTTT | CASRAGQTLTEAFF
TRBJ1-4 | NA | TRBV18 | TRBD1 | TGTGCCAGCTCACCCGCCGGGACAGTAAATGAAAAACTGTTTTTT | CASSPAGTVNEKLFF
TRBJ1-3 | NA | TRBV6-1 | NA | TGTGCCAGCAGTGAAGGGAGCGGATACAGCTCTGGAAACACCATATATTTT | CASSEGSGYSSGNTIYF
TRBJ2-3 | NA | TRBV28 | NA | TGTGCCAGCAGTTTTAAGCGGACCACAGATACGCAGTATTTT | CASSFKRTTDTQYF
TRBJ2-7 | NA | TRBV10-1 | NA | TGCGCCAGCAGTGTCACCAGGGCCTACGAGCAGTACTTC | CASSVTRAYEQYF
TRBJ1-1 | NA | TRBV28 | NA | TGTGCCAGCAGTCTGGCGGGGTTGGGCATGAACACTGAAGCTTTCTTT | CASSLAGLGMNTEAFF
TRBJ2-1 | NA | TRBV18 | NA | TGTGCCAGCTCACCACCGGTGGGAGCTACCTACAATGAGCAGTTCTTC | CASSPPVGATYNEQFF
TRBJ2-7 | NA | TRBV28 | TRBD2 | TGTGCCACTGCACGAGCGGGAGTTTCCTACGAGCAGTACTTC | CATARAGVSYEQYF
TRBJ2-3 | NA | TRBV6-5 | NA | TGTGCCAGCAGGGAAACAGGGTCAGATACGCAGTATTTT | CASRETGSDTQYF
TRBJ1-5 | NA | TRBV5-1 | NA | TGCGCCAGCAGCCCTCAGGGAAGTTATAATCAGCCCCAGCATTTT | CASSPQGSYNQPQHF
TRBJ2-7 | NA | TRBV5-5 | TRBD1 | TGTGCCAGCAGACGGACAGGGGGCGACGAGCAGTACTTC | CASRRTGGDEQYF
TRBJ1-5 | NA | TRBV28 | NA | TGTGCCAGCAGTTTATGGCAGGGTGCTGGCAATCAGCCCCAGCATTTT | CASSLWQGAGNQPQHF
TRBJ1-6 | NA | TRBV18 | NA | TGTGCCAGCTCACCGGGGGCCGGGGTTAATTCACCCCTCCACTTT | CASSPGAGVNSPLHF
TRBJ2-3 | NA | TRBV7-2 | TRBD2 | TGTGCCAACCCCGGGGGGAGCACAGATACGCAGTATTTT | CANPGGSTDTQYF
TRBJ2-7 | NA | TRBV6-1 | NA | TGTGCCAGCAGCCCAGGGGTATCCTACGAGCAGTACTTC | CASSPGVSYEQYF
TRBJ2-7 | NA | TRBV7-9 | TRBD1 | TGTGCCAGCAGCTTGGGACAGTCCTCCTACGAGCAGTACTTC | CASSLGQSSYEQYF
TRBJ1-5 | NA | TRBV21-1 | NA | TGTGCCAGCAGCAAAGAAGTCATAGGTCAGGGGCGCGGTCCTCAGCCCCAGCATTTT | CASSKEVIGQGRGPQPQHF
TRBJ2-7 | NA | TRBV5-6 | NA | TGTGCCAGCAGCTTGCAGGGTCCGACACTCTACGAGCAGTACTTC | CASSLQGPTLYEQYF
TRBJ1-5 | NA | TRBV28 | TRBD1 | TGTGCCAGCAGTTTCGACAGGGCACGAAGCAATCAGCCCCAGCATTTT | CASSFDRARSNQPQHF
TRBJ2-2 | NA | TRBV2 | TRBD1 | TGTGCCAGCAGTGGACAGGGGGCCTCCGGGGAGCTGTTTTTT | CASSGQGASGELFF
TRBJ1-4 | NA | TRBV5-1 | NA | TGCGCCAGCAGTTTTGACTTAAGAGCAACTAATGAAAAACTGTTTTTT | CASSFDLRATNEKLFF
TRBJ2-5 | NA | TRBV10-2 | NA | TGCGCCAGCAGTGAGTCTAGCCCCCCCCGGGAGACCCAGTACTTC | CASSESSPPRETQYF